This is a list of T cell receptor beta chains from one sample in a study of CD8 T cells in Susac syndrome. TCRdb called the immunoSEQ multiplex PCR reads again in MiXCR, with one record for every CDR3 protein. The table records 150,000 to 200,000 distinct CDR3 sequences, approximately 94% of them present only once. Sequencing was carried out using CD4+ T cells from PBMCs. Receptor source: a human donor with multiple sclerosis. Each CDR3 is given with its conserved first and last residue. D genes are given only for firm matches. The size field is filled for only some rows; it gives once, few, many or a size class.

j_call d_call clone_size v_call cdr3_aa cdr3_nt
TRBJ2-1 TRBD2 - TRBV7-2 CASSFPGLAQFF TGTGCCAGCAGCTTCCCGGGACTAGCTCAGTTCTTC
TRBJ2-5 TRBD2 - TRBV2 CASDGLAGSTQYF TGTGCCAGCGATGGACTAGCGGGATCCACCCAGTACTTC
TRBJ2-5 - - TRBV5-1 CASSNPSTETQYF TGCGCCAGCAGCAACCCCTCTACGGAGACCCAGTACTTC
TRBJ2-2 TRBD1 - TRBV2 CASRQGETGELFF TGTGCCAGCCGACAGGGGGAGACCGGGGAGCTGTTTTTT
TRBJ1-5 - - TRBV18 CASSPPNTRSQPQHF TGTGCCAGCTCACCACCGAATACTCGGAGTCAGCCCCAGCATTTT
TRBJ2-3 - - TRBV5-1 CASSLAGTTADTQYF TGCGCCAGCAGCTTGGCCGGGACGACCGCAGATACGCAGTATTTT
TRBJ1-1 - once TRBV20-1 CSAMRVQTNTEAFF TGCAGTGCTATGAGGGTCCAGACGAACACTGAAGCTTTCTTT
TRBJ2-7 TRBD2 - TRBV5-1 CASRDPSGFEQYF TGCGCCAGCAGAGATCCTAGCGGTTTCGAGCAGTACTTC
TRBJ1-2 - once TRBV10-3 CAISEEGGRGYTF TGTGCCATCAGTGAGGAAGGGGGTAGAGGCTACACCTTC
TRBJ2-1 TRBD2 - TRBV12-3/TRBV12-4 CASRGLAGRNEQFF TGTGCCAGCAGAGGACTAGCGGGGAGGAATGAGCAGTTCTTC
TRBJ2-1 TRBD2 - TRBV24-1 CATRTTSGNNEQFF TGTGCCACCAGGACGACTAGCGGAAACAATGAGCAGTTCTTC
TRBJ1-4 - - TRBV7-9 CASSLYQEKLFF TGTGCCAGCAGCTTGTATCAGGAAAAACTGTTTTTT
TRBJ2-7 TRBD2 - TRBV10-3 CAIRTSGSSYEQYF TGTGCCATCAGGACTAGCGGGAGCTCCTACGAGCAGTACTTC
TRBJ1-2 - - TRBV20-1 CSARGGPGVLGYTF TGCAGTGCTAGAGGGGGACCGGGCGTGTTGGGCTACACCTTC
TRBJ1-3 - - TRBV5-1 CASSLVQGPGNTIYF TGCGCCAGCAGCTTGGTCCAGGGCCCCGGAAACACCATATATTTT
TRBJ2-2 - - TRBV18 CASSARQDTGELFF TGTGCCAGCTCAGCCCGACAGGACACCGGGGAGCTGTTTTTT
TRBJ1-1 TRBD1 - TRBV25-1 CASSADRGTEAFF TGTGCCAGCAGTGCTGACAGGGGCACTGAAGCTTTCTTT
TRBJ1-3 - - TRBV30 CAWSAPGIIGNTIYF TGTGCCTGGAGTGCCCCCGGTATAATTGGAAACACCATATATTTT
TRBJ2-5 TRBD2 - TRBV24-1 CATRGRGGETQYF TGTGCCACCAGAGGGAGGGGAGGCGAGACCCAGTACTTC
TRBJ2-5 - - TRBV9 CASSVSTAYQETQYF TGTGCCAGCAGCGTTAGTACAGCTTACCAAGAGACCCAGTACTTC
TRBJ2-4 - - TRBV3-1 CASSQESIQYF TGTGCCAGCAGCCAAGAATCCATTCAGTACTTC
TRBJ1-1 - - TRBV29-1 CSVGDIFKGEAFF TGCAGCGTAGGGGACATTTTTAAAGGAGAAGCTTTCTTT
TRBJ1-2 - - TRBV7-2 CASSVPTESYGYTF TGTGCCAGCAGCGTTCCGACAGAGTCCTATGGCTACACCTTC
TRBJ2-4 - - TRBV14 CASSHGAFGSIQYF TGTGCCAGCAGCCACGGGGCTTTTGGGTCCATTCAGTACTTC
TRBJ2-7 TRBD2 - TRBV6-2/TRBV6-3 CASTSGGEQYF TGTGCCAGCACAAGCGGGGGCGAGCAGTACTTC
TRBJ1-1 - - TRBV6-1 CASTTSGGGRSTEAFF TGTGCCAGCACTACCAGTGGGGGGGGAAGGAGCACTGAAGCTTTCTTT
TRBJ2-2 TRBD2 - TRBV24-1 CATSSTSGRTFTGELFF TGTGCCACCAGTTCAACTAGCGGGAGGACTTTCACCGGGGAGCTGTTTTTT
TRBJ2-2 - - TRBV9 CASSVRAGELFF TGTGCCAGCAGCGTACGTGCCGGGGAGCTGTTTTTT
TRBJ1-5 - - TRBV19 CASRRGGQPNQPQHF TGTGCCAGTAGGCGGGGTGGACAGCCCAATCAGCCCCAGCATTTT
TRBJ1-5 - - TRBV7-2 CASSLVVGSHQPQHF TGTGCCAGCAGCTTAGTCGTAGGTAGCCATCAGCCCCAGCATTTT
TRBJ1-2 TRBD1 - TRBV30 CAWLNGQGALGYTF TGTGCCTGGTTAAACGGACAGGGGGCTCTTGGCTACACCTTC
TRBJ2-2 - once TRBV28 CASTKRDTGELFF TGTGCCAGCACCAAACGGGATACCGGGGAGCTGTTTTTT
TRBJ1-2 - once TRBV4-3 CASSQGGQRKNYGYTF TGCGCCAGCAGCCAGGGAGGACAGAGAAAAAACTATGGCTACACCTTC
TRBJ2-1 TRBD1 - TRBV20-1 CSATTGGKYGEQFF TGCAGTGCGACGACAGGGGGCAAGTATGGTGAGCAGTTCTTC
TRBJ2-2 TRBD2 - TRBV4-1 CASRPPTSVGELFF TGCGCCAGCAGGCCTCCGACTAGCGTCGGGGAGCTGTTTTTT
TRBJ2-6 - once TRBV5-1 CASSRDLSGANVLTF TGCGCCAGCAGCCGGGACCTCTCTGGGGCCAACGTCCTGACTTTC
TRBJ1-2 - - TRBV20-1 CSAFPDTYGYTF TGCAGTGCTTTCCCGGACACCTATGGCTACACCTTC